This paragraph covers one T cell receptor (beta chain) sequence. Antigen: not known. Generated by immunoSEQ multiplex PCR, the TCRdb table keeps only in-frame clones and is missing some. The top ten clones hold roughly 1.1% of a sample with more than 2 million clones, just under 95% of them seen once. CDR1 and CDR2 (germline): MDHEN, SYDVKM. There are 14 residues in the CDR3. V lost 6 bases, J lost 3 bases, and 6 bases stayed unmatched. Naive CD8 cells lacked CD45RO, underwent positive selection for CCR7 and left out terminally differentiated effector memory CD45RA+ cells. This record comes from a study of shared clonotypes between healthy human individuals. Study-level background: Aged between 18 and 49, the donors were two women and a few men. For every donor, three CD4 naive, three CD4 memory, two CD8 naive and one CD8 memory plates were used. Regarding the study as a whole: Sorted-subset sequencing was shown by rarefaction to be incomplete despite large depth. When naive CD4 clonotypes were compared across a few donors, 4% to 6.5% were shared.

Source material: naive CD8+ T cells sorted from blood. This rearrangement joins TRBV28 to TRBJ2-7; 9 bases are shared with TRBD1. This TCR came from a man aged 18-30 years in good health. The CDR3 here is CASSTGTGNYEQYF. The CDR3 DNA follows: TGTGCCAGCAGCACCGGGACAGGGAACTACGAGCAGTACTTC.